The clone carrying this TCR beta chain showed up just once. The record originates from a study of shared clonotypes between healthy human individuals. The authors split each subset's genomic DNA evenly across several immunoSEQ plates. Sequenced by immunoSEQ multiplex PCR; TCRdb stores in-frame clones only, minus some. In the table there are 650,000 to 800,000 clones, roughly nine tenths of which are singletons. Naivety among CD8 cells was defined by CD45RO negativity and positive CCR7 selection, thereby excluding terminally differentiated effector memory CD45RA+ cells. Trimming pared 6 bases from V and 0 bases from J, leaving 8 bases between. Per the germline V gene, CDR1 is SGHVS and CDR2 is FQNEAQ. This CDR3 spans 14 amino acids.

The specimen sequenced was naive CD8+ T cells sorted from blood. The TCR comes from a man under 40 in good health. This sequence joins TRBV7-8 and TRBJ1-4; D unclear. The CDR3, as DNA: TGTGCCAGCAGAGAGAGAGCAACTAATGAAAAACTGTTTTTT. Residues: CASRERATNEKLFF.